Following are 23 T cell receptor beta chains from one sample sequenced in a study of blood T cell repertoires in COVID-19. TCRdb keeps only in-frame clones here, not all; method: immunoSEQ multiplex PCR. The repertoire holds around 450,000 clones, with about 90% as singletons. Sequencing was done on a sample of PBMCs or T cells enriched from blood (not recorded which). The receptors shown here come from a young man who had recovered from COVID-19.

The rearrangement uses TRBV24-1 and TRBJ2-2, with TRBD1 identical over 10 bases. This CDR3 spans 15 amino acids. Trimming cost V 0 bases and J 6 bases; bases outside gene matches: 0. Germline assignment: CDR1 KGHDR and CDR2 SFDVKD. The CDR3 DNA reads as TGTGCCACCAGTGATTTGGGACAGGGGGCCGGGGAGCTGTTTTTT. Protein sequence: CATSDLGQGAGELFF.

CDR3 DNA: TGTGCCAGCAGCTTAAATCTAGCAGGCCACGAGCAGTACTTC. Protein: CASSLNLAGHEQYF. The chain uses TRBV13 and TRBJ2-7; D is perhaps TRBD2 (5 bases). The CDR3 extends over 14 amino acids. Between the trimmed V and J ends, which lost 2 bases and 5 bases, there was a span of 13 bases. Germline CDR1 reads PRHDT; CDR2 reads FYEKMQ (reference sequence).

The chain joins TRBV3-1 (or the pseudogene TRBV3-2) to TRBJ2-7; 7 bases fit TRBD1. Trimming removed 0 bases from V and 2 bases from J; junction bases left unmatched: 4. Germline V gives CDR1 LGHDT, CDR2 YNNKEL (reference sequence). The CDR3 sequence is 15 residues long. This chain's CDR3 is CASSQEGQKAYEQYF. Written as DNA, the CDR3 is TGTGCCAGCAGCCAAGAGGGACAGAAGGCCTACGAGCAGTACTTC.

The chain has TRBV27 and TRBJ2-7; TRBD2 matches 7 bases. V was clipped by 3 bases and J by 5 bases; unmatched bases: 10. CDR1 is MNHEY and CDR2 is SMNVEV in the germline V gene (reference sequence). The CDR3 spans 15 residues. DNA of the CDR3: TGTGCCAGCAGTTTCGGGGGAGGGCCCGCCAACGAGCAGTACTTC. Amino acids: CASSFGGGPANEQYF.

This chain joins TRBV7-2 and TRBJ2-3, with D possibly being TRBD1 (6 bases). The V gene's germline CDR1 is SGHTA and CDR2 FQGNSA. The CDR3 loop spans 14 amino acids. Trimming shortened V by 3 bases and J by 2 bases, and 9 bases separated the two germline ends. This CDR3 is CASSLTGPTDTQYF. The DNA for the CDR3 is TGTGCCAGCAGCTTGACAGGTCCCACAGATACGCAGTATTTT. Full variable domain (remainder filled in from reference TRBV7-2 and TRBJ2-3): GAGVSQSPSNKVTEKGKDVELRCDPISGHTALYWYRQSLGQGLEFLIYFQGNSAPDKSGLPSDRFSAERTGGSVSTLTIQRTQQEDSAVYLCASSLTGPTDTQYFGPGTRLTVL.

This chain uses TRBV27 with TRBJ1-2; maybe TRBD1 (5 bases). The V and J ends lost 2 bases and 5 bases respectively, with 12 bases between them. The germline V gene encodes CDR1 MNHEY and CDR2 SMNVEV (reference sequence). The CDR3 spans 14 residues. This chain's CDR3 is CASSLRPGRYGYTF. The CDR3 DNA reads as TGTGCCAGCAGTTTACGGCCAGGGAGGTATGGCTACACCTTC.

The chain links TRBV27 to TRBJ2-1, with a tentative D call TRBD2 (6 bases). Germline assignment: CDR1 MNHEY and CDR2 SMNVEV (reference sequence). The CDR3 is 16 amino acids. V was clipped by 0 bases and J by 8 bases, with 17 bases between them. CDR3 sequence reads: CASSLSMSGHMDEQFF. CDR3 DNA sequence: TGTGCCAGCAGTTTATCGATGAGCGGGCATATGGATGAGCAGTTCTTC.

This chain links TRBV3-1 (or the pseudogene TRBV3-2) with TRBJ1-2; a weak D match, TRBD1 (6 bases). From germline, CDR1 is LGHDT and CDR2 YNNKEL (reference sequence). This CDR3 contains 15 residues. The V and J ends lost 4 bases and 5 bases respectively, with 17 bases between them. DNA for the CDR3: TGTGCCAGCAGCCCCTCACTACAGGGAGGGTATGGCTACACCTTC. Translated: CASSPSLQGGYGYTF.

V gene TRBV7-9 combines with J gene TRBJ2-7; maybe TRBD1 (6 bases). The V and J ends lost 0 bases and 3 bases respectively, with 15 bases between them. The CDR3 sequence is 16 residues long. The germline CDR1 and CDR2 sequences are SEHNR and FQNEAQ (reference sequence). The CDR3 DNA reads as TGTGCCAGCAGCTTAGCGATTCCAGGGGAGAACTACGAGCAGTACTTC. It encodes CASSLAIPGENYEQYF.

The rearrangement links TRBV7-3 to TRBJ2-1, with TRBD2 identical over 8 bases. Trimming removed 0 bases from V and 6 bases from J; junction bases left unmatched: 4. CDR3 size: 15 residues. Germline assignment: CDR1 SGHTA and CDR2 FQGTGA. Here the CDR3 reads CASSLTPGGPNEQFF. CDR3 sequence (DNA): TGTGCCAGCAGCTTAACGCCGGGAGGGCCCAATGAGCAGTTCTTC.

The rearrangement uses TRBV11-3 and TRBJ2-1; D may be TRBD1 (6 bases). There are 15 residues in the CDR3. V lost 3 bases and J lost 2, with 11 bases in between. Germline V lookup: CDR1 SGHNT, CDR2 YENEEA. The CDR3: CASSFGTTPYNEQFF. Here the CDR3 DNA reads TGTGCCAGCAGCTTCGGGACAACCCCCTACAATGAGCAGTTCTTC.

The table lists this clone with a count of one. V and J are TRBV10-1 and TRBJ2-2; 7 bases match TRBD2. Germline CDR1 and CDR2: WNHNN and SYGVQD (reference sequence). V lost 8 bases, J lost 4 bases, and 7 bases stayed unmatched. The CDR3 consists of 14 residues. Here the CDR3 reads CASQDAGATGELFF. In DNA, the CDR3 is TGCGCCAGCCAAGACGCGGGAGCCACCGGGGAGCTGTTTTTT.

J is TRBJ2-7 and V is TRBV20-1; possibly TRBD1 for D (6 bases). V was shortened by 3 bases and J by 4 bases, with 10 bases between the two germline ends. The CDR3 totals 12 residues. Germline CDR1 DFQATT, CDR2 SNEGSKA (reference sequence). The CDR3 sequence is CSASKQGYEQYF. DNA of the CDR3: TGCAGTGCTAGTAAACAGGGTTACGAGCAGTACTTC.

The V gene is TRBV4-2, the J gene TRBJ1-2; the match to TRBD1 covers 8 bases. This CDR3 has 15 amino acids. Per germline, CDR1 LGHNA and CDR2 YNFKEQ. The trim removed 1 base at V and 1 base at J, leaving 2 bases unmatched. For the CDR3, the DNA is TGTGCCAGCAGCCAAGGGACAGGGAATAACTATGGCTACACCTTC. Protein product: CASSQGTGNNYGYTF.

The chain combines TRBV20-1 with TRBJ2-1; D is perhaps TRBD2 (5 bases). Trimming took off 3 bases at V and 4 bases at J, with 28 bases between the two ends. The CDR3 consists of 19 residues. From germline, CDR1 is DFQATT and CDR2 SNEGSKA (reference sequence). The CDR3 spells CSASAAGSSIRLGYNEQFF. In DNA, the CDR3 is TGCAGTGCTAGTGCGGCGGGTTCCTCGATAAGATTAGGTTACAATGAGCAGTTCTTC.

The chain combines TRBV3-1 (or the pseudogene TRBV3-2) with TRBJ2-7; 11 nucleotides match TRBD2. CDR3 size: 16 residues. Trimming cost V 5 bases and J 6 bases; bases outside gene matches: 12. In germline, CDR1 is LGHDT, CDR2 YNNKEL (reference sequence). CDR3 in amino acids: CASSVALAGGPGEQYF. The CDR3 nucleotides read TGTGCCAGCAGCGTTGCTTTAGCGGGGGGGCCAGGCGAGCAGTACTTC.

J is TRBJ1-6 and V is TRBV28; possibly TRBD1 for D (5 bases). The CDR3 consists of 15 residues. V lost 4 bases to trimming and J lost 5 bases, with 12 bases between them. Germline lookup yields CDR1 MDHEN and CDR2 SYDVKM. CDR3 nucleotides: TGTGCCAGCAGTTCAGCCCAGGGTGATAATTCACCCCTCCACTTT. Its translation: CASSSAQGDNSPLHF.

This chain joins TRBV7-9 and TRBJ2-5, with 7 bases aligning to TRBD2. The germline gives CDR1 SEHNR, CDR2 FQNEAQ (reference sequence). J gave up 5 bases and V 5 bases, and 5 bases lay outside the gene matches. The CDR3 has 13 amino acids. CDR3 nucleotide sequence: TGTGCCAGCAGCCCGACTAGCAGGGAGACCCAGTACTTC. As protein: CASSPTSRETQYF.

The V and J genes are TRBV28 and TRBJ1-4; 8 nucleotides line up with TRBD1. V lost 6 bases to trimming and J lost 1 base; unmatched junction nucleotides: 7. The CDR3 sequence is 16 residues long. CDR1 and CDR2 (germline): MDHEN, SYDVKM. CDR3 in DNA: TGTGCCAGCAGAGGACAGGGTAATAGAACTAATGAAAAACTGTTTTTT. Protein product: CASRGQGNRTNEKLFF.

The chain combines TRBV18 with TRBJ1-3; TRBD1 matches at 8 bases. CDR3 size: 16 residues. Germline values: CDR1 KGHSH, CDR2 LQKENI. V shed 4 bases and J 2 bases; nucleotides not matched to a gene: 7. The CDR3 spells CASSLQTGETGNTIYF. The CDR3, as DNA: TGTGCCAGCTCACTACAGACAGGGGAGACTGGAAACACCATATATTTT. Supplemented by reference TRBV18 and TRBJ1-3, the full variable domain reads NAGVMQNPRHLVRRRGQEARLRCSPMKGHSHVYWYRQLPEEGLKFMVYLQKENIIDESGMPKERFSAEFPKEGPSILRIQQVVRGDSAAYFCASSLQTGETGNTIYFGEGSWLTVV.

This chain connects TRBV11-2 to TRBJ2-7; possibly TRBD2 for D (6 bases). Trimming stripped 5 bases from V and 0 bases from J, with 14 bases between. The CDR3 is made up of 15 amino acids. The germline gives CDR1 SGHAT, CDR2 FQNNGV. The CDR3 bases are TGTGCCAGCAGCCTCCGGGACTTAGTCTCCTACGAGCAGTACTTC. Translation: CASSLRDLVSYEQYF.

This clone showed up just a few times. V usage is TRBV2 and J usage is TRBJ1-4; 7 bases map to TRBD1. This CDR3 is 13 amino acids long. Germline V gives CDR1 SNHLY, CDR2 FYNNEI. After removal of 3 bases from V and 8 bases from J, the junction contained 3 bases not matched to a gene. This CDR3 is CASSEDRWEKLFF. The CDR3 nucleotides read TGTGCCAGCAGTGAGGACAGGTGGGAAAAACTGTTTTTT.

Points on this clone: A far more abundant clone sits one base away, making this likely a read error. The chain employs TRBV10-1 and TRBJ1-3, with 9 bases matching TRBD1. V gave up 3 bases and J gave up 4 bases; unmatched junction bases: 1. The CDR3 contains 14 residues. CDR1 and CDR2 from the germline V gene are WNHNN and SYGVQD (reference sequence). Written as DNA, the CDR3 is TGCGCCAGCAGTGAAGGGACAGGGGGAAACACCATATATTTT. It specifies CASSEGTGGNTIYF.